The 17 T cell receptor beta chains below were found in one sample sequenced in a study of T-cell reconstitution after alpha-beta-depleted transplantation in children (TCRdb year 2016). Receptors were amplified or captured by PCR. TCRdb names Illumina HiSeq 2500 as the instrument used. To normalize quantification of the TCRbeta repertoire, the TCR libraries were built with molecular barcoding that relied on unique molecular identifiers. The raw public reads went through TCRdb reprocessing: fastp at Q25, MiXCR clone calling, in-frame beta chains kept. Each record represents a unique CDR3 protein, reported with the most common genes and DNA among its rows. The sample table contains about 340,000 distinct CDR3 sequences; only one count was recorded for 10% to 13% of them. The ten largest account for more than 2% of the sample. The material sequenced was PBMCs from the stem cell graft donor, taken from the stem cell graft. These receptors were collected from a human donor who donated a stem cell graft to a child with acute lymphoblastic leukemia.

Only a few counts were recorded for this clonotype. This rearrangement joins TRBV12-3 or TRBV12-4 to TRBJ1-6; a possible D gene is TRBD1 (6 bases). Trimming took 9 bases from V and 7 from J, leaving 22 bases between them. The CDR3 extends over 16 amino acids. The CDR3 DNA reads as TGTGCCAGGAATGTGGGGGCGCGGGTTGCGAATTCACCCCTCCACTTT. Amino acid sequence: CARNVGARVANSPLHF.

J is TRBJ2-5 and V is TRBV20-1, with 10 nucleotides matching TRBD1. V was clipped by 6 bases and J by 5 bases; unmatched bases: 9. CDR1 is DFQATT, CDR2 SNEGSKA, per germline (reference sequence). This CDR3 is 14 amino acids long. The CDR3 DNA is TGCAGTGCCAAGACAGGGGGCAGGGGGGAGACCCAGTACTTC. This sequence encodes CSAKTGGRGETQYF.

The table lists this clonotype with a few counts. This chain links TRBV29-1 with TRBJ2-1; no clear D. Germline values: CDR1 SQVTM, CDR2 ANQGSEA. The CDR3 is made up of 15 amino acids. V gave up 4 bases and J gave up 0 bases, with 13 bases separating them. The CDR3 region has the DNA TGCAGCGTTGGAGATCCGGAGAGCTCCTACAATGAGCAGTTCTTC. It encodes CSVGDPESSYNEQFF.

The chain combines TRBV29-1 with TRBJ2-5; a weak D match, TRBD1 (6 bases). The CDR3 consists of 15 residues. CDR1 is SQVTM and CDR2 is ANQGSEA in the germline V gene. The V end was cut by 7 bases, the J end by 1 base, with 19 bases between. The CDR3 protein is CSAPRSGGGQETQYF. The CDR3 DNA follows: TGCAGCGCCCCCCGGAGTGGGGGCGGCCAAGAGACCCAGTACTTC. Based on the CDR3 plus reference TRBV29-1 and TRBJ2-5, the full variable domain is SAVISQKPSRDICQRGTSLTIQCQVDSQVTMMFWYRQQPGQSLTLIATANQGSEATYESGFVIDKFPISRPNLTFSTLTVSNMSPEDSSIYLCSAPRSGGGQETQYFGPGTRLLVL.

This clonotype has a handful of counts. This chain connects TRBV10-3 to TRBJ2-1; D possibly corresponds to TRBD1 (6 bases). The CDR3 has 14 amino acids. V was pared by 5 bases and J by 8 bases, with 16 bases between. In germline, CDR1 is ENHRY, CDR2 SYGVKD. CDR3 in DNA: TGTGCCATCAGTCCGGGACACCGAGGGGATGAGCAGTTCTTC. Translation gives CAISPGHRGDEQFF.

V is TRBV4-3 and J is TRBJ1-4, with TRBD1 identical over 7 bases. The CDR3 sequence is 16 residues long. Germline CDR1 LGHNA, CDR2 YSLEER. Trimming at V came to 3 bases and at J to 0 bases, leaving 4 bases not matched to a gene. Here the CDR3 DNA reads TGCGCCAGCAGCCAGGATACAGGGGCAACTAATGAAAAACTGTTTTTT. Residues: CASSQDTGATNEKLFF.

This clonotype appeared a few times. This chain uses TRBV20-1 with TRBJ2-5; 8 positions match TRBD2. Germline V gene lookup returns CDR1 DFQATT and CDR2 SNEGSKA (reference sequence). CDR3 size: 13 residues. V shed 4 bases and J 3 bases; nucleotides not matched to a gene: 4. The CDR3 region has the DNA TGCAGTGCTAAGCGGGGGACGGAAGAGACCCAGTACTTC. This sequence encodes CSAKRGTEETQYF.

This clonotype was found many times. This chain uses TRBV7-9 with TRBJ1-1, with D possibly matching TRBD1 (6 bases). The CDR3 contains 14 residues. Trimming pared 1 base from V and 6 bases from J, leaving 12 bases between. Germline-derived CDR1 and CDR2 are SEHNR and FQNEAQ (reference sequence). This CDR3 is CASSLDLQGPEAFF. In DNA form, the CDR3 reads TGTGCCAGCAGCTTAGACCTACAGGGACCTGAAGCTTTCTTT.

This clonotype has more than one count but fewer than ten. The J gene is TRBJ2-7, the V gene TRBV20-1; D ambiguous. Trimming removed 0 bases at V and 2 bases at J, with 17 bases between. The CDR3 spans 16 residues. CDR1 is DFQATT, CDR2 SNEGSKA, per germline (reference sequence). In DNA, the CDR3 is TGCAGTGCTAGAGATCTCGACTTTGGGAAGGCCTACGAGCAGTACTTC. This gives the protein CSARDLDFGKAYEQYF.

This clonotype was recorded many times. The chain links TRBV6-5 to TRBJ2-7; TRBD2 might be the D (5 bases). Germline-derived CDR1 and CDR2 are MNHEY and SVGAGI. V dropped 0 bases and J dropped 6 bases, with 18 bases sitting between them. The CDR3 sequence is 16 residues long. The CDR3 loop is CASSYSEGVITSEQYF. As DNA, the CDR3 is TGTGCCAGCAGTTACTCTGAGGGTGTCATTACCTCCGAGCAGTACTTC.

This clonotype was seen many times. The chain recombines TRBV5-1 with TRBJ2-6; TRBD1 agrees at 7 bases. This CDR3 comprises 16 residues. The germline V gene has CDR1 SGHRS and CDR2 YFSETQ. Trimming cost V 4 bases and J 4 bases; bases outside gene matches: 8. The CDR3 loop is CASSARQGTGANVLTF. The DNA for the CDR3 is TGCGCCAGCAGCGCGAGACAGGGTACGGGGGCCAACGTCCTGACTTTC. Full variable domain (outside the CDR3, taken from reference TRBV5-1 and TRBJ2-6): KAGVTQTPRYLIKTRGQQVTLSCSPISGHRSVSWYQQTPGQGLQFLFEYFSETQRNKGNFPGRFSGRQFSNSRSEMNVSTLELGDSALYLCASSARQGTGANVLTFGAGSRLTVL.

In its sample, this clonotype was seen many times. This chain's CDR3 is CASRIDQETQYF. CDR3 in DNA: TGTGCCAGCCGAATAGATCAAGAGACCCAGTACTTC. This chain links TRBV7-2 with TRBJ2-5; D not resolved. Trimming left V 8 bases short and J 2 bases short, with 9 bases between. Germline V gene data show CDR1 as SGHTA and CDR2 as FQGNSA. The CDR3 length is 12 residues.

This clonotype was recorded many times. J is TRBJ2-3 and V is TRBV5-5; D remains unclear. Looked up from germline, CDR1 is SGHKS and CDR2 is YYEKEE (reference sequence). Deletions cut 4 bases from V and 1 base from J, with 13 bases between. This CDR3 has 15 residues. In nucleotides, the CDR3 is TGTGCCAGCAGCGGGATACCCAAGGGCACAGATACGCAGTATTTT. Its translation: CASSGIPKGTDTQYF.

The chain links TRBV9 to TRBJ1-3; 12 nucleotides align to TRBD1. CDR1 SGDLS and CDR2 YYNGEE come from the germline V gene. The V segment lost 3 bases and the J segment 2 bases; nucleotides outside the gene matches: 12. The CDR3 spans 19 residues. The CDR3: CASSAPRDRGHSAGNTIYF. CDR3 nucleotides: TGTGCCAGCAGCGCTCCCCGGGACAGGGGGCATAGCGCTGGAAACACCATATATTTT.

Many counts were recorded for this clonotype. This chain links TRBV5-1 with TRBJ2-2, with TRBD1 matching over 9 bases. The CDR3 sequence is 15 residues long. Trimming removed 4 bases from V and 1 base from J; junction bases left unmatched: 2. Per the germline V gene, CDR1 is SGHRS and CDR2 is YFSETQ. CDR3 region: CASSPDRGNTGELFF. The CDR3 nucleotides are TGCGCCAGCAGCCCGGACAGGGGGAACACCGGGGAGCTGTTTTTT.

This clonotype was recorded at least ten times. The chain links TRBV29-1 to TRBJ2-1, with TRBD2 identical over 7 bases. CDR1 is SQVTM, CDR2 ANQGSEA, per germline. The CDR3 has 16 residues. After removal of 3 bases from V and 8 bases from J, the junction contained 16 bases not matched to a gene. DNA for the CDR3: TGCAGCGTTGAGCCTAGCGGAGTGGGAGTAGTCTATGAGCAGTTCTTC. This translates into CSVEPSGVGVVYEQFF.

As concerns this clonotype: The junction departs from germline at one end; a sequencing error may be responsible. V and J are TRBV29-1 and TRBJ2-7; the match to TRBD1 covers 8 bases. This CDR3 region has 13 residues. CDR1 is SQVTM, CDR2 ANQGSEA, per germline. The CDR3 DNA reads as TGCAGCGTTAAAGAGACAGGGGTTGTCGAGCAGTACTTC. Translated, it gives CSVKETGVVEQYF.